This T cell receptor beta chain was documented in a study of T-cell memory formation after mild COVID-19. V was trimmed by 5 bases and J by 4 bases, leaving 17 bases between them. This CDR3 is built from 15 residues. Germline V gene sequence: CDR1 MNHNS, CDR2 SASEGT. Constant-segment primers and 5'RACE yielded cDNA libraries for TCR alpha and TCR beta, each carrying sample barcodes and UMIs. TCRdb passed the 5' RACE reads through MiXCR, listing each CDR3 protein once. In the table there are about 360,000 distinct CDR3 sequences, around an eighth of which are singletons. The chain is built from TRBV6-1 and TRBJ1-2, with a weak D call TRBD1 (6 bases). Input material: PBMCs or a T cell subset sorted from them (not recorded which). This TCR was sampled from a man aged 18 to 30 who had mild COVID-19 (a few samples of this study predate the infection). Cell type and time point are not known. CDR3 DNA: TGTGCCAGCAGTCGGTCCCCAGGGGTAGTCTATGGCTACACCTTC. Amino acid sequence: CASSRSPGVVYGYTF.